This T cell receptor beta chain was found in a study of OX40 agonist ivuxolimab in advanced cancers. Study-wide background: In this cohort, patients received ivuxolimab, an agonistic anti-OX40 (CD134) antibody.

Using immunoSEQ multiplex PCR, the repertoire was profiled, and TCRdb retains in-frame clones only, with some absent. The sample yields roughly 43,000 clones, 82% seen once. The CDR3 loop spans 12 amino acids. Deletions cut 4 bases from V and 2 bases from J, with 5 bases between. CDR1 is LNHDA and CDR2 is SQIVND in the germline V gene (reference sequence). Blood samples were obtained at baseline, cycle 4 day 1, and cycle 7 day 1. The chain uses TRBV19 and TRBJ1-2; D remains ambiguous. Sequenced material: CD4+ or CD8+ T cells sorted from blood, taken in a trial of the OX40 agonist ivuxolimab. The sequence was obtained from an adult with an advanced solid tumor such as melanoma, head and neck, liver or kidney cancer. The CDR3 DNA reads TGTGCCAGTAGTACCCGCAACTATGGCTACACCTTC. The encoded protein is CASSTRNYGYTF.